This T cell receptor (beta chain) was captured in a study of glioma-infiltrating T cells after dendritic cell vaccination. Study observations and caveats: The cohort had few patients with full blood and tumor sets.

Germline CDR1 is MNHNY and CDR2 is SVGAGI (reference sequence). The CDR3 is made up of 14 amino acids. V lost 6 bases and J lost 4; bases outside the gene matches: 5. Input was around 2 ug genomic DNA, or all available if less. TCRdb keeps only in-frame clones here, not all; method: immunoSEQ multiplex PCR. The table has some 87,000 clones, about 85% seen once. In the case of this clone: Its antigen is not identified.

PBMC sampling occurred before vaccination, two weeks after the third dose, and at progression. The sample here was blood, taken before dendritic cell vaccination. V usage is TRBV6-6 and J usage is TRBJ1-3; 8 bases are a match to TRBD1. The source is a human donor with glioblastoma. CDR3 sequence (DNA): TGTGCCAGCAGAAGTCGACAGGGGGGAAACACCATATATTTT. Its translation is CASRSRQGGNTIYF.